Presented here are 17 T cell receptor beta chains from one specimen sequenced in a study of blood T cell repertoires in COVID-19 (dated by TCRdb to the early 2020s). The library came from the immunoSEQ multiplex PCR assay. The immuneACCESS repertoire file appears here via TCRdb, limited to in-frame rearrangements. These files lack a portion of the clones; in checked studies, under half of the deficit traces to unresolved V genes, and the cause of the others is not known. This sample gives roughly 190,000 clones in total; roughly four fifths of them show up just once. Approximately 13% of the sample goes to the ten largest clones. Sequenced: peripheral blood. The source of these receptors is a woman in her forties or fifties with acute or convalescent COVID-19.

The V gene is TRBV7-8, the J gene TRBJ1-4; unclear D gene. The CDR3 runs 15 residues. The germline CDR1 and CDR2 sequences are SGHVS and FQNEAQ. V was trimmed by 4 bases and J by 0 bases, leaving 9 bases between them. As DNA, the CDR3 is TGTGCCAGCAGCTCCACAGTCTCAACTAATGAAAAACTGTTTTTT. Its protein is CASSSTVSTNEKLFF.

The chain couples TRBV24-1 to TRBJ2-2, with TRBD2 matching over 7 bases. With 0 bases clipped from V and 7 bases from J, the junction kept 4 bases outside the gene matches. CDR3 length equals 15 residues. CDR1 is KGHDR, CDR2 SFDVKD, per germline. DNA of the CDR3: TGTGCCACCAGTGATTTGCGGGGGGAAGGCGGGGAGCTGTTTTTT. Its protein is CATSDLRGEGGELFF.

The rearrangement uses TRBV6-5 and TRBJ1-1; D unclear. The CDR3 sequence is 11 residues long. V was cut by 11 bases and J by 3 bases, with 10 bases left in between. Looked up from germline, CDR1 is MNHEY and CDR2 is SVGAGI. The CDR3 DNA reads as TGTGCCGGCCAGAGGGACACTGAAGCTTTCTTT. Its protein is CAGQRDTEAFF.

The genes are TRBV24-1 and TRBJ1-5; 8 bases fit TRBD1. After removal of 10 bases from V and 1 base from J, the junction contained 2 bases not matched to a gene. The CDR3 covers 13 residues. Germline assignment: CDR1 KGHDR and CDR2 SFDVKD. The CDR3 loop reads CATRQGSNQPQHF. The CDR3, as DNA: TGTGCCACTAGACAGGGGAGCAATCAGCCCCAGCATTTT.

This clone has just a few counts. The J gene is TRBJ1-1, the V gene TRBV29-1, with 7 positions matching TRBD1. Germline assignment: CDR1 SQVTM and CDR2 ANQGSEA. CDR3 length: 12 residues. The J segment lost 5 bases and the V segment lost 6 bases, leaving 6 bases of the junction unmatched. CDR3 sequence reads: CSVKQGRTEAFF. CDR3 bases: TGCAGCGTGAAACAGGGGCGGACTGAAGCTTTCTTT.

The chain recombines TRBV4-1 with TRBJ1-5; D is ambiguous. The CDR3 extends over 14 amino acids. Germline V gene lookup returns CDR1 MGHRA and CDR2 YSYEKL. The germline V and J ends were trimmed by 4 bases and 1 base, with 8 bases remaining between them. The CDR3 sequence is CASSLIQSNQPQHF. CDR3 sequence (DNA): TGCGCCAGCAGCCTCATACAGAGCAATCAGCCCCAGCATTTT.

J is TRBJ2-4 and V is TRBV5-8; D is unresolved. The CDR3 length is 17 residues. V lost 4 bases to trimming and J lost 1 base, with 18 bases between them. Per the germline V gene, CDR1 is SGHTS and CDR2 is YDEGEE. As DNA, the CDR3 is TGTGCCAGCAGCGTATACCGGGTCCTAAAGGCCAAAAACATTCAGTACTTC. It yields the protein CASSVYRVLKAKNIQYF.

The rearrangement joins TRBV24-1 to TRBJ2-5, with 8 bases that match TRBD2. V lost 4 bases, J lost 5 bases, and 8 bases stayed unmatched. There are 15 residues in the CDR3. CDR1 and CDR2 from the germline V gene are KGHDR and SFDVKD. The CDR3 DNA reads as TGTGCCACCAGTGACCGTGGGACTAGAGGGGAGACCCAGTACTTC. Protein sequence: CATSDRGTRGETQYF.

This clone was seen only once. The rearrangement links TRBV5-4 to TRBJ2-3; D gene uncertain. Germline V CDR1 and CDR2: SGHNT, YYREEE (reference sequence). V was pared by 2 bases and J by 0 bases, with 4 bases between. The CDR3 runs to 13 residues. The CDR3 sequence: CASSFRSTDTQYF. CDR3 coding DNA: TGTGCCAGCAGCTTCCGGAGCACAGATACGCAGTATTTT.

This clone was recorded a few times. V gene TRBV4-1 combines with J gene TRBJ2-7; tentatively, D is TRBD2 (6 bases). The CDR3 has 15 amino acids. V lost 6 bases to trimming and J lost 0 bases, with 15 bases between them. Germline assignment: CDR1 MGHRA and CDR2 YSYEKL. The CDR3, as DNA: TGCGCCAGCAGACCCATGGACGGGAGCTCCTACGAGCAGTACTTC. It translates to CASRPMDGSSYEQYF.

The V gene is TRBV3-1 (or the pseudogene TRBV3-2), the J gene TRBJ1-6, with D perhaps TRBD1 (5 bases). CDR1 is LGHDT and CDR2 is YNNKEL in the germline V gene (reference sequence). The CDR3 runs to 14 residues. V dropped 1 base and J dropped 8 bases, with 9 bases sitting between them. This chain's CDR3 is CASSQGAGHSPLHF. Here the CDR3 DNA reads TGTGCCAGCAGCCAAGGGGCAGGGCATTCACCCCTCCACTTT.

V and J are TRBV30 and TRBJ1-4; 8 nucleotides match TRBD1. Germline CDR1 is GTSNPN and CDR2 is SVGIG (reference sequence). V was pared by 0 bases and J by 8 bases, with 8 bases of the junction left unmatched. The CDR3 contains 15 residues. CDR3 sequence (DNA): TGTGCCTGGAGTGTTGCCGGGACAGGAAGAGAAAAACTGTTTTTT. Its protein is CAWSVAGTGREKLFF.

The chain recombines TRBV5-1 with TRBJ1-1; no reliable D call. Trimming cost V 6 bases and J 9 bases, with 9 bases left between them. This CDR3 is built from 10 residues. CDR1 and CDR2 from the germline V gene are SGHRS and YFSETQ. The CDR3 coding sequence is TGCGCCAGCATTTACGGGAAAGCTTTCTTT. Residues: CASIYGKAFF.

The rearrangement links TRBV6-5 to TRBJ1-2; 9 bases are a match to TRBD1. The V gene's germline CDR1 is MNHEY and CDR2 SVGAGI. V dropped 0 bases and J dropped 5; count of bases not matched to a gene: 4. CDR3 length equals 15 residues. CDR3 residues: CASSYSQGAWYGYTF. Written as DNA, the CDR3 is TGTGCCAGCAGTTACTCACAGGGGGCATGGTATGGCTACACCTTC.

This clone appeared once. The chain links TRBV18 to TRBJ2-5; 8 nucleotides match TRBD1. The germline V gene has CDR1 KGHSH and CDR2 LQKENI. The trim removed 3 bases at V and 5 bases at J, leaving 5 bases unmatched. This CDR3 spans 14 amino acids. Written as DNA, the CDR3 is TGTGCCAGCTCACCTGGACAGGGCGGGGAGACCCAGTACTTC. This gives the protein CASSPGQGGETQYF.

In nucleotides, the CDR3 is TGCGCCAGCAGCTTGGGACTCATGGGGACAGGGTACGGCTACACCTTC. Amino acids: CASSLGLMGTGYGYTF. The V call is TRBV5-1, the J call TRBJ1-2; 9 bases line up with TRBD1. Germline assignment: CDR1 SGHRS and CDR2 YFSETQ. The CDR3 length is 16 residues. Trimming cost V 0 bases and J 8 bases; bases outside gene matches: 11.

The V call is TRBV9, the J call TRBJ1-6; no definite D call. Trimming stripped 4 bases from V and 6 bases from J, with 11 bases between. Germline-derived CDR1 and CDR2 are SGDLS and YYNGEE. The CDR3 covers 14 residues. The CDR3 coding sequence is TGTGCCAGCAGCTCCCGGGGTGGTAATTCACCCCTCCACTTT. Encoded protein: CASSSRGGNSPLHF.